This passage covers 21 T cell receptor beta chains from one sample sequenced in a study of control samples from healthy donors and cancer patients. Profiling relied on immunoSEQ multiplex PCR, and the TCRdb table lists in-frame clones only, not all of them. The sample has about 120,000 clones; approximately 90% are singletons. Sequenced sample: blood. Receptors were obtained from a woman in her sixties or seventies in good health.

The chain uses TRBV27 and TRBJ2-2; D ambiguous. Trimming took off 3 bases at V and 6 bases at J, with 5 bases between the two ends. Per germline, CDR1 MNHEY and CDR2 SMNVEV (reference sequence). CDR3 length: 12 residues. DNA of the CDR3: TGTGCCAGCAGTTTTCGGGCCGGGGAGCTGTTTTTT. Its translation is CASSFRAGELFF.

CDR3 DNA: TGTGCCAGCAGCGTAGCGGGGGGAGCCGGAAGTACGCAGTATTTT. Translating gives CASSVAGGAGSTQYF. The rearrangement links TRBV7-3 to TRBJ2-3, with TRBD2 matching over 10 bases. V was pared by 5 bases and J by 8 bases, with 10 bases of the junction left unmatched. Germline CDR1 is SGHTA and CDR2 is FQGTGA. The CDR3 is made up of 15 amino acids.

The sample holds one count of this clone. The chain carries TRBV5-5 and TRBJ1-2, with a weak D call TRBD1 (6 bases). Trimming cost V 4 bases and J 0 bases, with 16 bases left between them. The CDR3 covers 16 residues. Germline CDR1 and CDR2: SGHKS and YYEKEE (reference sequence). CDR3: CASSPPSAGANYGYTF. CDR3 DNA: TGTGCCAGCAGCCCCCCCTCGGCAGGGGCTAACTATGGCTACACCTTC.

The chain has TRBV7-9 and TRBJ2-7; TRBD2 matches at 7 bases. V was pared by 3 bases and J by 4 bases, with 6 bases of the junction left unmatched. CDR3 length: 14 amino acids. The germline gives CDR1 SEHNR, CDR2 FQNEAQ (reference sequence). The CDR3 DNA reads TGTGCCAGCAGCTTTTCGGGGGGTCGGTACGAGCAGTACTTC. This gives the protein CASSFSGGRYEQYF.

The chain couples TRBV29-1 to TRBJ2-3; D gene uncertain. Germline V gene sequence: CDR1 SQVTM, CDR2 ANQGSEA. CDR3 length equals 13 residues. Trimming cost V 4 bases and J 3 bases, with 11 bases left between them. Here the CDR3 reads CSVGGVETDTQYF. The CDR3 region has the DNA TGCAGCGTTGGAGGCGTAGAAACAGATACGCAGTATTTT.

This clone was observed once. Additional DNA sequences in this sample encode the identical CDR3. This chain links TRBV7-2 with TRBJ2-7; TRBD2 aligns across 11 bases. Unmatched junction bases numbered 6, after V lost 2 bases and J lost 3 bases. The CDR3 loop spans 16 amino acids. Germline V lookup: CDR1 SGHTA, CDR2 FQGNSA. In DNA, the CDR3 is TGTGCCAGCAGCTTATTGGGGCTAGCGGGGGGCTACGAGCAGTACTTC. Its translation is CASSLLGLAGGYEQYF.

The CDR3 DNA reads TGCGCCAGCAGCGTGGGACAGTACTATGGCTACACCTTC. Amino acids: CASSVGQYYGYTF. The J gene is TRBJ1-2, the V gene TRBV5-1; 7 nucleotides line up with TRBD1. The germline CDR1 and CDR2 sequences are SGHRS and YFSETQ. The length of the CDR3 is 13 residues. The J segment lost 3 bases and the V segment lost 4 bases, leaving 3 bases of the junction unmatched.

The gene calls are TRBV14 and TRBJ2-5; no clear D gene. The germline V and J ends were trimmed by 2 bases and 4 bases, with 5 bases remaining between them. This CDR3 is 12 amino acids long. Per the germline V gene, CDR1 is SGHDN and CDR2 is FVKESK. Written as DNA, the CDR3 is TGTGCCAGCAGCCAATCGGGAGAGACCCAGTACTTC. It translates to CASSQSGETQYF.

This clone was observed once. V usage is TRBV19 and J usage is TRBJ2-5; D ambiguous. This CDR3 has 16 residues. V was trimmed by 3 bases and J by 3 bases, leaving 17 bases between them. Germline V gene data show CDR1 as LNHDA and CDR2 as SQIVND (reference sequence). The CDR3 here is CASSITSWQLKETQYF. CDR3 DNA: TGTGCCAGTAGTATTACTTCGTGGCAGCTAAAAGAGACCCAGTACTTC. The full variable domain, completed using reference TRBV19 and TRBJ2-5, is DGGITQSPKYLFRKEGQNVTLSCEQNLNHDAMYWYRQDPGQGLRLIYYSQIVNDFQKGDIAEGYSVSREKKESFPLTVTSAQKNPTAFYLCASSITSWQLKETQYFGPGTRLLVL.

This clone showed up just once. This sequence joins TRBV2 and TRBJ2-5, with D perhaps given as TRBD1 or TRBD2 (5 bases each). This CDR3 comprises 11 residues. CDR1 is SNHLY and CDR2 is FYNNEI in the germline V gene. Deletions cut 8 bases from V and 2 bases from J, with 6 bases between. CDR3 protein: CASGTQETQYF. For the CDR3, the DNA is TGTGCCAGCGGGACGCAAGAGACCCAGTACTTC. Complete variable domain (other parts from reference TRBV2 and TRBJ2-5): EPEVTQTPSHQVTQMGQEVILRCVPISNHLYFYWYRQILGQKVEFLVSFYNNEISEKSEIFDDQFSVERPDGSNFTLKIRSTKLEDSAMYFCASGTQETQYFGPGTRLLVL.

The CDR3 protein is CASRGRNTGELFF. CDR3 DNA: TGTGCCTCGCGGGGCCGGAACACCGGGGAGCTGTTTTTT. This chain connects TRBV24-1 to TRBJ2-2; tentatively, D is TRBD2 (6 bases). Germline lookup yields CDR1 KGHDR and CDR2 SFDVKD. The CDR3 runs to 13 residues. V gave up 12 bases and J gave up 1 base, with 11 bases separating them.

The chain has TRBV4-1 and TRBJ1-4, with D perhaps matching TRBD1 (5 bases). CDR3 length equals 16 residues. The V and J ends lost 0 bases and 7 bases respectively, with 15 bases between them. Germline loops: CDR1 MGHRA, CDR2 YSYEKL. The CDR3 reads CASSQDMAGRGEKLFF. The CDR3 DNA is TGCGCCAGCAGCCAAGATATGGCAGGGAGGGGTGAAAAACTGTTTTTT.

This chain connects TRBV19 to TRBJ1-5, with 7 bases lining up with TRBD1. This CDR3 region has 13 residues. The V gene's germline CDR1 is LNHDA and CDR2 SQIVND (reference sequence). V lost 6 bases and J lost 2; bases outside the gene matches: 1. CDR3 sequence reads: CASSDRGNQPQHF. CDR3 DNA sequence: TGTGCCAGTAGCGACAGGGGCAATCAGCCCCAGCATTTT.

The rearrangement uses TRBV6-5 and TRBJ2-3; a possible D gene is TRBD2 (6 bases). CDR3 size: 14 residues. In germline, CDR1 is MNHEY, CDR2 SVGAGI. The V and J ends lost 11 bases and 0 bases respectively, with 15 bases between them. As DNA, the CDR3 is TGTGCCGTCTTGGGAGGAGCAAGCACAGATACGCAGTATTTT. Its translation is CAVLGGASTDTQYF.

This chain connects TRBV7-2 to TRBJ1-5; tentatively, D is TRBD1 (5 bases). Trimming shortened V by 0 bases and J by 3 bases, and 12 bases separated the two germline ends. The CDR3 covers 16 residues. Looked up from germline, CDR1 is SGHTA and CDR2 is FQGNSA. The CDR3 sequence: CASSLAIDRHNQPQHF. The CDR3 DNA follows: TGTGCCAGCAGCTTAGCCATCGACAGACACAATCAGCCCCAGCATTTT.

The chain is built from TRBV6-5 and TRBJ1-1, with D possibly matching TRBD1 (6 bases). V lost 1 base and J 12 bases, leaving 18 bases between the germline ends. The V gene's germline CDR1 is MNHEY and CDR2 SVGAGI. The CDR3 loop spans 14 amino acids. CDR3 amino acids: CASSYLYGQGGPFF. The DNA of the CDR3 is TGTGCCAGCAGTTACTTATACGGACAAGGGGGGCCTTTCTTT.

The CDR3 nucleotides read TGTGCCAGCAAAGGGAGGGCGTTCCAACACTCTGGAAACACCATATATTTT. As protein: CASKGRAFQHSGNTIYF. The V gene is TRBV19, the J gene TRBJ1-3; D is unresolved. CDR3 length: 17 residues. CDR1 is LNHDA, CDR2 SQIVND, per germline (reference sequence). Trimming stripped 9 bases from V and 0 bases from J, with 21 bases between. Variable domain in full (rest from reference TRBV19 and TRBJ1-3): DGGITQSPKYLFRKEGQNVTLSCEQNLNHDAMYWYRQDPGQGLRLIYYSQIVNDFQKGDIAEGYSVSREKKESFPLTVTSAQKNPTAFYLCASKGRAFQHSGNTIYFGEGSWLTVV.

Concerning this clone: The sample contains more than one DNA sequence encoding this CDR3. This chain joins TRBV27 and TRBJ2-1; D is perhaps TRBD1 or TRBD2 (5 bases each). The V gene lost 3 bases and the J gene lost 0 bases, with 9 bases spanning the gap. The germline V gene encodes CDR1 MNHEY and CDR2 SMNVEV (reference sequence). CDR3 length: 15 amino acids. The CDR3 DNA is TGTGCCAGCAGTTTGTGGGGGAGCTCCTACAATGAGCAGTTCTTC. Translated: CASSLWGSSYNEQFF.

The chain carries TRBV7-2 and TRBJ2-7, with TRBD2 matching 8 bases. Trimming at V came to 1 base and at J to 4 bases, leaving 6 bases not matched to a gene. Germline CDR1 and CDR2: SGHTA and FQGNSA. The CDR3 runs to 15 residues. CDR3 bases: TGTGCCAGCAGCTTAGGGCCGGGAGGGCTTTACGAGCAGTACTTC. Its protein is CASSLGPGGLYEQYF. Using reference TRBV7-2 and TRBJ2-7 for the parts outside the CDR3, the full variable domain is GAGVSQSPSNKVTEKGKDVELRCDPISGHTALYWYRQSLGQGLEFLIYFQGNSAPDKSGLPSDRFSAERTGGSVSTLTIQRTQQEDSAVYLCASSLGPGGLYEQYFGPGTRLTVT.

The chain employs TRBV5-1 and TRBJ1-6, with D possibly TRBD1 on 6 matching bases. The V gene lost 0 bases and the J gene lost 6 bases, with 10 bases spanning the gap. Germline CDR1 reads SGHRS; CDR2 reads YFSETQ. The CDR3 totals 15 residues. This CDR3 is CASSLDVRGNSPLHF. The CDR3 DNA reads as TGCGCCAGCAGCTTGGATGTCAGGGGTAATTCACCCCTCCACTTT.

This CDR3 is CASSHRTSGRTDTQYF. The CDR3 coding sequence is TGCGCCAGCAGCCATAGGACTAGCGGACGCACAGATACGCAGTATTTT. V gene TRBV5-1 combines with J gene TRBJ2-3, with TRBD2 identical over 10 bases. Unmatched junction bases numbered 6, after V lost 4 bases and J lost 1 base. Germline V gives CDR1 SGHRS, CDR2 YFSETQ. CDR3 size: 16 residues.